This T cell receptor (beta chain) was sequenced in a study of Tregs in tolerant kidney transplant recipients (dated by TCRdb to the late 2010s). The study in broad terms: The transplants used related donors with nonmyeloablative bone marrow transplantation, and mixed chimerism in the human trials was transient. TCRbeta sequencing was used in the study to identify donor-specific regulatory T cells before combined kidney and bone marrow transplantation, and the identified cells were then tracked after transplant. Overall study outcomes, separate from this receptor: Donor-specific Treg expansion was found to exceed global Treg expansion in tolerant patients, suggesting antigen-driven rather than nonspecific expansion. The most biologically relevant and donor-specific TCRbeta repertoire appeared to be identified by expanding Tregs with activated donor B cells. Biological reproducibility was not directly addressed, though technical replication error appeared minimal. Because the study included only a small number of patients, the results must be confirmed in larger populations and under other immunosuppression protocols. PCR primers changed over time for some patients, so nucleotide-level comparison across those patients' samples was not possible.

Comment on this clone: There is no known antigen for this receptor. The record has no base qualities; no much larger clone is one base away.

For TCRbeta CDR3 sequencing, genomic DNA was extracted from sorted cells using the QIAGEN DNeasy Blood and Tissue Kit. High-throughput TCRbeta CDR3 sequencing, including PCR amplification with bias correction and internal controls, was performed commercially through immunoSEQ. As for how the authors treated the data: Unique productive TCRbeta sequences were defined by CDR3 nucleotide sequence where primers matched, and otherwise by CDR3 amino acid sequence together with Vbeta and Jbeta genes. As a correction for sorting error, sequences shared between sorted populations at a frequency ratio of 2:1 or less were discarded, and the remaining shared sequences were assigned to the higher population. A sequence counted as donor-reactive if, in CFSE-low cells, the sequence had a frequency of at least 0.01% and was expanded at least 5-fold compared with unstimulated cells. Jensen-Shannon divergence calculated on the top 100 TCRbeta sequences ranked by frequency was used to measure repertoire divergence. For samples with multiple sequencing runs, sorting error was corrected in each run separately before the runs were combined. TCRdb holds this immuneACCESS table with in-frame rearrangements only. Some clones are missing; in checked studies, unresolved V genes explain under half, and the rest has no known cause. Clonal size and the V and J genes are those of that table, whereas D and trimming came from the DNA. The sample table shows about 110,000 clones, and around 91% are seen once. Approximately 0.35% of the sample is held by the ten biggest clonotypes.

V is trimmed back by 6 bases and J by 2 bases, and the junction contains 6 bases that no gene match accounts for. Including cysteine and phenylalanine, the CDR3 has 14 amino acids. The sequence is cut down to CDR3 DNA, 42 bases in frame from base 1. The germline V gene specifies SGHTA as CDR1 and FQGNSA as CDR2. The time point label, read with the paper, signifies: blood sample drawn before combined kidney and bone marrow transplant. Unstimulated Tregs (CD4+CD25+CD127-), CD4+ non-Tregs (CD4+CD25-), CD4 and CD8 cells were FACS-sorted from thawed PBMCs. Patients were 4 combined kidney and bone marrow transplant recipients from the ITN036ST trial, and only these trial subjects had samples available. Healthy control blood was separated into PBMCs by Ficoll density gradient and cryopreserved, and patient PBMCs were collected both before and after transplant.

This TCR was sampled from a human donor who received a combined kidney and bone marrow transplant. This material consisted of CD4+ T cells from blood, taken before the transplant. The chain is assembled from TRBV7-2 and TRBJ2-7; a stretch of 8 junction bases matches TRBD2. The DNA sequence reads TGTGCCAGCAGACATAGCGGGGCCCCCTACGAGCAGTACTTC. Translation gives CASRHSGAPYEQYF.